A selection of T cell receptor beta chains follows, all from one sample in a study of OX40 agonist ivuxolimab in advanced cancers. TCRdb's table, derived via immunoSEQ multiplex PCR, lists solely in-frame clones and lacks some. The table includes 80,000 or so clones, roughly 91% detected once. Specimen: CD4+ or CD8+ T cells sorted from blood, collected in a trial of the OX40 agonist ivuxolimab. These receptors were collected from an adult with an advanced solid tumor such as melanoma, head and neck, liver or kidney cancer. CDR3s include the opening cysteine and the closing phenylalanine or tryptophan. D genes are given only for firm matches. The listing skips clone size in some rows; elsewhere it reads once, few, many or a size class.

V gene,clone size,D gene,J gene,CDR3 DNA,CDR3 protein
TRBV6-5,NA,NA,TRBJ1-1,TGTGCCAGCAGCCTTACTCCCATGAACACTGAAGCTTTCTTT,CASSLTPMNTEAFF
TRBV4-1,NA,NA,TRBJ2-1,TGCGCCAGCAGCCAAGGCCCGGGGGAGGTCCCGTACAATGAGCAGTTCTTC,CASSQGPGEVPYNEQFF
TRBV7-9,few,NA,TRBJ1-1,TGTGCCAGCAGCTTAGAACAGACCACTGAAGCTTTCTTT,CASSLEQTTEAFF
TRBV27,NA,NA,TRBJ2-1,TGTGCCAGCAGTTTGGGGGTTAATGAGCAGTTCTTC,CASSLGVNEQFF
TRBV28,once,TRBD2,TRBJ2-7,TGTGCCAGCAGTTCCCGGACTAGCGGGAGACTGTACGAGCAGTACTTC,CASSSRTSGRLYEQYF
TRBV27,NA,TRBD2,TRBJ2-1,TGTGCCAGCAGTTTAGCTAGCGGGACGGGCAATGAGCAGTTCTTC,CASSLASGTGNEQFF
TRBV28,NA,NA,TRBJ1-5,TGTGCCAGCAGTTTGGTCAGTCATAGCAATCAGCCCCAGCATTTT,CASSLVSHSNQPQHF
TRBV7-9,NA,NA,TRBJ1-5,TGTGCCAGCAGCTTAGCGGGGATAGATAATGGGCAGCCCCAGCATTTT,CASSLAGIDNGQPQHF
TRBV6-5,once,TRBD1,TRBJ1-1,TGTGCCAGCAGTTACGGGACAGGGACTGAAGCTTTCTTT,CASSYGTGTEAFF
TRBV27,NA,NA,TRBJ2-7,TGTGCCAGCAGTTACCAGTCCAGGGCCGGCGGTTACGAGCAGTACTTC,CASSYQSRAGGYEQYF
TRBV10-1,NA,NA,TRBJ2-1,TGCGCCAGCAGTGACCCGTTCACCAATGAGCAGTTCTTC,CASSDPFTNEQFF
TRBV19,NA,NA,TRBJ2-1,TGTGCCAGTAGTATATTAGCGGCCTCCTACAATGAGCAGTTCTTC,CASSILAASYNEQFF
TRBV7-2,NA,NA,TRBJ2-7,TGTGCCAGCAGCCCCGCCTACGAGCAGTACTTC,CASSPAYEQYF
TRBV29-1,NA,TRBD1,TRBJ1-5,TGCAGCGTCGGCTGGGCAGGGGGGGGGAATCAGCCCCAGCATTTT,CSVGWAGGGNQPQHF
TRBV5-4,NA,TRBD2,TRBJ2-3,TGTGCCAGCAGCTCCGGGACTAGCGGGAGGGCTATTACAGATACGCAGTATTTT,CASSSGTSGRAITDTQYF
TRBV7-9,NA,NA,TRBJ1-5,TGTGCCAGCAGCAACCGGGGAACTTTCAATCAGCCCCAGCATTTT,CASSNRGTFNQPQHF
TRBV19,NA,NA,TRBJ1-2,TGTGCCAGTAGGAACGGGGGTTTGAGTAACTATGGCTACACCTTC,CASRNGGLSNYGYTF
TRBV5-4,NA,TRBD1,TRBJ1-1,TGTGCCAGCAGCTCGGGACAGCTCACTGAAGCTTTCTTT,CASSSGQLTEAFF
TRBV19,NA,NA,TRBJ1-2,TGTGCCAGTAGTATAGGCCCAGCAGGGCCCTATGGCTACACCTTC,CASSIGPAGPYGYTF
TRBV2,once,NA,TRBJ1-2,TGTGCCAGCAGTGAAGGGGGAGGGGACTTTGGCTACACCTTC,CASSEGGGDFGYTF
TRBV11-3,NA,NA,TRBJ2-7,TGTGCCAGCAGCTCCGGGACATACTCCTACGAGCAGTACTTC,CASSSGTYSYEQYF
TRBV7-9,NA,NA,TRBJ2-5,TGTGCCAGCAGCTTAGTACTCAGGAAAGAGACCCAGTACTTC,CASSLVLRKETQYF
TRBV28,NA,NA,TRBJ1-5,TGTGCCAGCAGTTTATTCACGGGGGTTGGGGCCGATCAGCCCCAGCATTTT,CASSLFTGVGADQPQHF
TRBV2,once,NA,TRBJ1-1,TGTGCCAGCAGTGAAGCCCCAGGGGTTACTGAAGCTTTCTTT,CASSEAPGVTEAFF
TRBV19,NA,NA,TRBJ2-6,TGTGCCAGTAGTACGGGACACTCCTCCTCTGGGGCCAACGTCCTGACTTTC,CASSTGHSSSGANVLTF
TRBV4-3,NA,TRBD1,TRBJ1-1,TGCGCCAGCAGCCAAGGGACAGGGGGGTGGGAGGAAGCTTTCTTT,CASSQGTGGWEEAFF
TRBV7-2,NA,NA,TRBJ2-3,TGTGCCAGCAGCCCCGACCCCGCGGGGTACAGGGGAGTAGATACGCAGTATTTT,CASSPDPAGYRGVDTQYF
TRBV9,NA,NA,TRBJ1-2,TGTGCCAGCAGCGTAGCTAAGGGGGTTGTTAACTATGGCTACACCTTC,CASSVAKGVVNYGYTF
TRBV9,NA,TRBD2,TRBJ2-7,TGTGCCAGCAGCGTAGCGGTAGCGGGGTCCTACGAGCAGTACTTC,CASSVAVAGSYEQYF
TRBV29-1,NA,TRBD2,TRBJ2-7,TGCAGCGTTACTAGCGGGAAGGGCGAGCAGTACTTC,CSVTSGKGEQYF
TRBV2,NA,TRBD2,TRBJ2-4,TGTGCCAGCAGTGGCCAGAGTAGCGGGGGGGCCGAAAACATTCAGTACTTC,CASSGQSSGGAENIQYF
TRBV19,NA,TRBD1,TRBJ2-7,TGTGCCAGTAGTATTGGCCAGGGGGTCGAGCAGTACTTC,CASSIGQGVEQYF
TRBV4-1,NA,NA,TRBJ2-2,TGCGCCAGCAGCCAAGCCTCCGGGGGAAACACCGGGGAGCTGTTTTTT,CASSQASGGNTGELFF
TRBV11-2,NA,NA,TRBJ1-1,TGTGCCAGCAGCTCCGGGACCACTGAAGCTTTCTTT,CASSSGTTEAFF
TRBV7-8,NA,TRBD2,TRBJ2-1,TGTGCCAGCAGCGACACCCCGGGACTATACAATGAGCAGTTCTTC,CASSDTPGLYNEQFF
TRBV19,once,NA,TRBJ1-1,TGTGCCAGTAGTATAGGGTATATGGGGCACACTGAAGCTTTCTTT,CASSIGYMGHTEAFF
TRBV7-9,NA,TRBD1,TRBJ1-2,TGTGCCAGCAGCGCAGGGGGCAACTATGGCTACACCTTC,CASSAGGNYGYTF
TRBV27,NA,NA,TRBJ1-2,TGTGCCAGCAGTCTACCCGGGACGCCCCCGGGAGGCTACACCTTC,CASSLPGTPPGGYTF
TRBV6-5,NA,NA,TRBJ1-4,TGTGCCAGCAGTTACGGGGCTGTTAATGAAAAACTGTTTTTT,CASSYGAVNEKLFF
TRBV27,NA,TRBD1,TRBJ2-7,TGTGCCAGCAGTTTGGGGACAGGGGGCCCCCTCGCCTACGAGCAGTACTTC,CASSLGTGGPLAYEQYF
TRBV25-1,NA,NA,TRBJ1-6,TGTGCCAGCAGTTCCGGCGGGGCCTCCCTCCACTTT,CASSSGGASLHF
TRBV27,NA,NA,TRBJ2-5,TGTGCCAGCAGTTTATCTCCGACAGGTGAAGGGTCCCAGTACTTC,CASSLSPTGEGSQYF
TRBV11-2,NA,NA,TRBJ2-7,TGTGCCAGCAGCTTAGGCCCCACCGGGGCCTACGAGCAGTACTTC,CASSLGPTGAYEQYF
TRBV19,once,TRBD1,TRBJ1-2,TGTGCCAGTAGTATTGAAGACAGGGTGTTGAATGGCTACACCTTC,CASSIEDRVLNGYTF
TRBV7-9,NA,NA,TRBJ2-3,TGTGCCAGCAGCTTAGCGGTCAGGGCCGCAGATACGCAGTATTTT,CASSLAVRAADTQYF
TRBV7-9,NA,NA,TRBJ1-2,TGTGCCAGCAGCTCCGCCGACAGTCAACACTATGGCTACACCTTC,CASSSADSQHYGYTF
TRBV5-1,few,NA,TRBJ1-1,TGCGCCAGCAGCTTACGGGGCGGGAACACTGAAGCTTTCTTT,CASSLRGGNTEAFF
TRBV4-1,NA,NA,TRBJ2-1,TGCGCCAGCAGCCGACCCCCGGGCCGCCGGGGGAATGAGCAGTTCTTC,CASSRPPGRRGNEQFF
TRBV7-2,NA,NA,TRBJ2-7,TGTGCCAGCAGCTTAGAGGCAGGGCTCCCCTACGAGCAGTACTTC,CASSLEAGLPYEQYF
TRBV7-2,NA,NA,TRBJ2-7,TGTGCCAGCAGCTTTGGGGGGCCGGAGCAGTACTTC,CASSFGGPEQYF
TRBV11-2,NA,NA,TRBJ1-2,TGTGCCAGCAGCTTAGGGACAGCCTATGGCTACACCTTC,CASSLGTAYGYTF
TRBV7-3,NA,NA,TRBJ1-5,TGTGCCAGCATCCGAGAATTTCAAAGGGGTCCGTATCAGCCCCAGCATTTT,CASIREFQRGPYQPQHF
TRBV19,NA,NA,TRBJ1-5,TGTGCCGGAAAACTCGGACATTCTAGCAATCAGCCCCAGCATTTT,CAGKLGHSSNQPQHF
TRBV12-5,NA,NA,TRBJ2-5,TGTGCTAGTGGTTTGAAAGGCCAGCCTTTCGAAGAGACCCAGTACTTC,CASGLKGQPFEETQYF
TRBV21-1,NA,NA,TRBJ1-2,TGTGCCAGCAGCAAAGGTGTCAACAAAGAGGGGTATGGCTACACCTTC,CASSKGVNKEGYGYTF